This TCR beta chain was obtained from a study of blood T cells in healthy people across ages. Study-wide points: Fewer expanded clones and more diversity marked long-lived versus aged donors. Per million T cells, TCR beta diversity dropped roughly linearly as age increased.

A second PCR, run for about 7 to 11 cycles, used a sample-barcoded 5' primer plus a J-beta primer mix. TCRdb re-called the 5' RACE reads with MiXCR, one entry per CDR3 protein. The table shows 1.5 million to 2 million distinct CDR3 sequences, with roughly 52% occurring only once. Per-sample PBMC isolation yielded at least 7 million cells. Total RNA extracted from each sample amounted to at least 6 micrograms. This clonotype was seen more than once but under ten times. The target antigen is unknown. With 5 bases clipped from V and 12 bases from J, the junction kept 15 bases outside the gene matches. CDR1 is SGHTA, CDR2 FQGNSA, per germline. This CDR3 is 15 amino acids long.

The sequence derives from a woman between 35 and 50 years old in good health. The source material was blood. The rearrangement uses TRBV7-2 and TRBJ2-7, with TRBD2 identical over 11 bases. The CDR3 spells CASSPVRTSGSTRYF. CDR3 coding DNA: TGTGCCAGCAGCCCCGTTAGGACTAGCGGGTCAACGAGGTACTTC.